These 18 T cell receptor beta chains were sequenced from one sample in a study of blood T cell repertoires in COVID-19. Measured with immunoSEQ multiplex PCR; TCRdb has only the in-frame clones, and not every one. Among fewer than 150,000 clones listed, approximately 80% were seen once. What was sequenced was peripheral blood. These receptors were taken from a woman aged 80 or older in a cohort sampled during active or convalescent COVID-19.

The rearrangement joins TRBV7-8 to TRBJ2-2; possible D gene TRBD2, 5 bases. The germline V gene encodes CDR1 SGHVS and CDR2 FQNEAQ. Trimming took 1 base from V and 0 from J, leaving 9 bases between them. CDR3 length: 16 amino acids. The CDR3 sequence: CASSLVATSNTGELFF. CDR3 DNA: TGTGCCAGCAGCTTAGTAGCGACATCGAACACCGGGGAGCTGTTTTTT.

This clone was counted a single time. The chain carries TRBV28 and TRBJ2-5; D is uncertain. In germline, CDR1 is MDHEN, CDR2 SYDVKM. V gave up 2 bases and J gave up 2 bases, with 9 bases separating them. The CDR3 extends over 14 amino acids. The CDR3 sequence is CASSLDPGQETQYF. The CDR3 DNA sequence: TGTGCCAGCAGTTTAGATCCAGGACAAGAGACCCAGTACTTC. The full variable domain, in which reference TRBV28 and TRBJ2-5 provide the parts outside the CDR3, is DVKVTQSSRYLVKRTGEKVFLECVQDMDHENMFWYRQDPGLGLRLIYFSYDVKMKEKGDIPEGYSVSREKKERFSLILESASTNQTSMYLCASSLDPGQETQYFGPGTRLLVL.

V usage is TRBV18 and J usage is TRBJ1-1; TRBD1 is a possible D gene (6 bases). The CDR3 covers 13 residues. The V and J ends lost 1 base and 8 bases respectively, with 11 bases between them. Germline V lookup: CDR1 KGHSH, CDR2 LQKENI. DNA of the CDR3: TGTGCCAGCTCACCACAACAGGGAATGGAAGCTTTCTTT. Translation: CASSPQQGMEAFF.

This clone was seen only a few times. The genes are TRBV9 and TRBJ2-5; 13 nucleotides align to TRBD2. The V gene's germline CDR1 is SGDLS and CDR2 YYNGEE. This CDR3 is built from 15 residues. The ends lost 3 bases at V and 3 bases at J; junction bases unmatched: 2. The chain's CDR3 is CASSAGLAGEETQYF. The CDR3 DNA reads TGTGCCAGCAGCGCCGGACTAGCGGGGGAAGAGACCCAGTACTTC.

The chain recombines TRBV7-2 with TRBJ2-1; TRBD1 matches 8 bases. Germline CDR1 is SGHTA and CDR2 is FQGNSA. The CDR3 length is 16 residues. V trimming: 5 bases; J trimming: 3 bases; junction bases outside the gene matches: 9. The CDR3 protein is CASSPYSGTGYNEQFF. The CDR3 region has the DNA TGTGCCAGCAGCCCATACTCCGGGACAGGCTACAATGAGCAGTTCTTC. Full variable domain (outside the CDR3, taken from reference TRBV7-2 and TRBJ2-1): GAGVSQSPSNKVTEKGKDVELRCDPISGHTALYWYRQSLGQGLEFLIYFQGNSAPDKSGLPSDRFSAERTGGSVSTLTIQRTQQEDSAVYLCASSPYSGTGYNEQFFGPGTRLTVL.

The DNA of the CDR3 is TGTGCCAGCAGCGAACGAGGCAGAACATTCGGGGCCAACGTCCTGACTTTC. Translation: CASSERGRTFGANVLTF. V and J are TRBV9 and TRBJ2-6; no definite D call. The CDR3 runs to 17 residues. The germline V gene encodes CDR1 SGDLS and CDR2 YYNGEE. V lost 3 bases and J lost 4, with 17 bases in between. The whole variable domain, remainder taken from reference TRBV9 and TRBJ2-6, is DSGVTQTPKHLITATGQRVTLRCSPRSGDLSVYWYQQSLDQGLQFLIQYYNGEERAKGNILERFSAQQFPDLHSELNLSSLELGDSALYFCASSERGRTFGANVLTFGAGSRLTVL.

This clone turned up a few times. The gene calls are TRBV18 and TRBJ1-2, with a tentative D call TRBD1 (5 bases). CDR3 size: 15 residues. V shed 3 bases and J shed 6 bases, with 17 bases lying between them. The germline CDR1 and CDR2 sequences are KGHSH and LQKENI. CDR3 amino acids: CASSPLKGALDGYTF. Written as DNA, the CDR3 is TGTGCCAGCTCACCCTTAAAAGGGGCCCTCGATGGCTACACCTTC.

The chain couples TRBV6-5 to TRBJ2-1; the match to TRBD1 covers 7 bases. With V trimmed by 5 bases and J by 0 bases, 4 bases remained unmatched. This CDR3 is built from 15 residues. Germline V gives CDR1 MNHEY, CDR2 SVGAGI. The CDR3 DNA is TGTGCCAGCAGTCAGGACAGGAGCTCCTACAATGAGCAGTTCTTC. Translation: CASSQDRSSYNEQFF.

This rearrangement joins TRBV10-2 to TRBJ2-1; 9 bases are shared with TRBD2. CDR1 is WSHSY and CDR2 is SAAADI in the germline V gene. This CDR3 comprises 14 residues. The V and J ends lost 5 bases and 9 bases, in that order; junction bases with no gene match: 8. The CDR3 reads CASSRLAGESEQFF. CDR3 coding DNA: TGCGCCAGCAGTAGGTTAGCGGGGGAGTCTGAGCAGTTCTTC.

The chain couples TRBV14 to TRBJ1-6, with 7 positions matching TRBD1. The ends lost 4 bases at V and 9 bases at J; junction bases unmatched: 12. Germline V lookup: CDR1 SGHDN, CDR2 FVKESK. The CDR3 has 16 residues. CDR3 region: CASSLTPGTVVSPLHF. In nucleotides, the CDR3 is TGTGCCAGCAGCCTAACCCCCGGGACAGTCGTTTCACCCCTCCACTTT.

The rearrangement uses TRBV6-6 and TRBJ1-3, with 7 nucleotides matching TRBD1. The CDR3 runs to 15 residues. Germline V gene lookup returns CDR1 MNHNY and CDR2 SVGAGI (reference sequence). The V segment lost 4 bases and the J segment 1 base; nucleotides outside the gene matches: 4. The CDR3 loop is CASSLEQGSGNTIYF. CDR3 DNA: TGTGCCAGCAGTTTAGAACAGGGGTCTGGAAACACCATATATTTT.

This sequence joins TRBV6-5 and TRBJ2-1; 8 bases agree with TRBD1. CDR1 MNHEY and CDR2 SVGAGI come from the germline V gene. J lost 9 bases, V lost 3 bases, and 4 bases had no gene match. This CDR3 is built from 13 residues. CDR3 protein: CASSYQGAVEQFF. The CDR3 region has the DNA TGTGCCAGCAGTTATCAGGGGGCCGTTGAGCAGTTCTTC.

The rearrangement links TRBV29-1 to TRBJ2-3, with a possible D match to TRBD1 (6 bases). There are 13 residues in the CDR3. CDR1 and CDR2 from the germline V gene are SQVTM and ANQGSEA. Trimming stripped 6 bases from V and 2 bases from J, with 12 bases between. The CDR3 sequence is CSVRRDTTDTQYF. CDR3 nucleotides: TGCAGCGTGCGCCGGGACACCACAGATACGCAGTATTTT.

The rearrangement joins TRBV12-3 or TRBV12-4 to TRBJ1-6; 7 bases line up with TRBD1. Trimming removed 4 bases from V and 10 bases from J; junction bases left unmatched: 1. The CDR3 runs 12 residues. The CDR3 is CASSSGGSPLHF. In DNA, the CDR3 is TGTGCCAGCAGTTCAGGGGGGTCACCCCTCCACTTT.

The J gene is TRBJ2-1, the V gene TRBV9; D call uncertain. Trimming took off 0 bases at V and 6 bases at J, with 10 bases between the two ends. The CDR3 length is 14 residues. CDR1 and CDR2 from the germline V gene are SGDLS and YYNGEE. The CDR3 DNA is TGTGCCAGCAGCGTAGCCCACCAGATCAATGAGCAGTTCTTC. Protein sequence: CASSVAHQINEQFF.

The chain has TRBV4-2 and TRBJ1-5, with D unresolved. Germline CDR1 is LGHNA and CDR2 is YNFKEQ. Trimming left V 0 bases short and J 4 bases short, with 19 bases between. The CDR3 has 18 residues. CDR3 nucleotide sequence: TGTGCCAGCAGCCAAGATTGGCTAGCGGGAAATTTGAATCAGCCCCAGCATTTT. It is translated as CASSQDWLAGNLNQPQHF.

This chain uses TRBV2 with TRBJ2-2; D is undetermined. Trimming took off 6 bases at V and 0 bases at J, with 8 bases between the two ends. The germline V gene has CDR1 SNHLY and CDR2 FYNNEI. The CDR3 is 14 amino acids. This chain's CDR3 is CASRYSTNTGELFF. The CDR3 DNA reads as TGTGCCAGCAGATACAGTACGAACACCGGGGAGCTGTTTTTT.

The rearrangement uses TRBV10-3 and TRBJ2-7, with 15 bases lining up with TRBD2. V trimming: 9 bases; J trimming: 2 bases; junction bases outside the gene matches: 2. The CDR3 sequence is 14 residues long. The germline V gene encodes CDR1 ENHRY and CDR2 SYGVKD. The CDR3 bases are TGTGCCATTGGGACTAGCGGGGGGCCCTACGAGCAGTACTTC. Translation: CAIGTSGGPYEQYF.